One sample yielded the 27 T cell receptor beta chains listed below, sequenced in a study of long-term antiretroviral therapy in people with HIV (dated by TCRdb to 2022 to 2024). Sequencing of the TRB variable region was done with the immunoSEQ hsTCRB v3.0 assay at survey level resolution. TCRdb re-hosts the immuneACCESS table, in-frame sequences only. Its copies lack some clones; in the studies checked, an unresolved V gene accounts for under half of them, and the cause for the rest is not known. This sample lists more than 15,000 clones; around 87% were detected once. Around 12% of the sample is taken by the ten largest. Sequencing was performed on unsorted PBMCs, taken 0.7 years before starting antiretroviral therapy. Receptor source: a man between 45 and 60 years old with HIV.

The chain combines TRBV7-2 with TRBJ1-2, with D unresolved. The CDR3 is 15 residues long. The germline CDR1 and CDR2 sequences are SGHTA and FQGNSA. V was cut by 5 bases and J by 3 bases, with 16 bases left in between. CDR3 sequence reads: CASSPGRRADYGYTF. Written as DNA, the CDR3 is TGTGCCAGCAGCCCAGGACGGAGGGCTGACTATGGCTACACCTTC.

The CDR3 loop is CASSFGTVANYGYTF. DNA of the CDR3: TGCGCCAGCAGCTTTGGGACAGTTGCTAACTATGGCTACACCTTC. This chain joins TRBV5-1 and TRBJ1-2; 7 bases are shared with TRBD1. The CDR3 is 15 amino acids. V lost 2 bases and J lost 0; bases outside the gene matches: 4. Germline V gene sequence: CDR1 SGHRS, CDR2 YFSETQ.

This chain joins TRBV18 and TRBJ2-5, with D tentatively TRBD2 (5 bases). The germline gives CDR1 KGHSH, CDR2 LQKENI. V was shortened by 4 bases and J by 5 bases, with 8 bases between the two germline ends. The CDR3 contains 12 residues. In nucleotides, the CDR3 is TGTGCCAGCTCACTCCCGGGGGAGACCCAGTACTTC. Its protein product is CASSLPGETQYF.

The CDR3 DNA follows: TGTGCCAGCAGCTTTTTTCAGGGAACCTACGAGCAGTACTTC. Residues: CASSFFQGTYEQYF. The rearrangement links TRBV11-2 to TRBJ2-7, with D perhaps TRBD1 (5 bases). Trimming shortened V by 3 bases and J by 2 bases, and 11 bases separated the two germline ends. Germline lookup yields CDR1 SGHAT and CDR2 FQNNGV. This CDR3 contains 14 residues.

The chain carries TRBV5-1 and TRBJ2-2; D is ambiguous. The V end was cut by 0 bases, the J end by 4 bases, with 13 bases between. Germline assignment: CDR1 SGHRS and CDR2 YFSETQ. This CDR3 comprises 16 residues. CDR3 DNA sequence: TGCGCCAGCAGCTTGGACCGGGCCCTGGGCACCGGGGAGCTGTTTTTT. Translating gives CASSLDRALGTGELFF. Based on the CDR3 plus reference TRBV5-1 and TRBJ2-2, the full variable domain is KAGVTQTPRYLIKTRGQQVTLSCSPISGHRSVSWYQQTPGQGLQFLFEYFSETQRNKGNFPGRFSGRQFSNSRSEMNVSTLELGDSALYLCASSLDRALGTGELFFGEGSRLTVL.

V is TRBV29-1 and J is TRBJ2-7; 7 nucleotides agree with TRBD1. Losses at the gene ends were 6 bases for V and 5 bases for J; bases not matched to a gene: 7. Germline V CDR1 and CDR2: SQVTM, ANQGSEA. The CDR3 loop spans 12 amino acids. The CDR3 region is CSVTGVGDEQYF. The CDR3 coding sequence is TGCAGCGTAACAGGGGTTGGCGACGAGCAGTACTTC.

This chain connects TRBV9 to TRBJ2-5, with 7 nucleotides matching TRBD1. V lost 0 bases, J lost 5 bases, and 10 bases stayed unmatched. Looked up from germline, CDR1 is SGDLS and CDR2 is YYNGEE. The CDR3 spans 16 residues. CDR3 bases: TGTGCCAGCAGCGTAGGGGGAGTTCCGGGACAGGAGACCCAGTACTTC. It translates to CASSVGGVPGQETQYF. Supplemented by reference TRBV9 and TRBJ2-5, the full variable domain reads DSGVTQTPKHLITATGQRVTLRCSPRSGDLSVYWYQQSLDQGLQFLIQYYNGEERAKGNILERFSAQQFPDLHSELNLSSLELGDSALYFCASSVGGVPGQETQYFGPGTRLLVL.

The CDR3 sequence is CASSSGLAGVRELFF. CDR3 in DNA: TGTGCCAGCAGTTCTGGACTAGCGGGAGTTCGGGAGCTGTTTTTT. The chain joins TRBV6-5 to TRBJ2-2; 13 nucleotides match TRBD2. The CDR3 has 15 amino acids. CDR1 MNHEY and CDR2 SVGAGI come from the germline V gene. The J segment lost 9 bases and the V segment lost 4 bases, leaving 5 bases of the junction unmatched.

V gene TRBV7-7 combines with J gene TRBJ2-1, with 9 nucleotides matching TRBD1. CDR1 is SSHAT, CDR2 FNYEAQ, per germline (reference sequence). Trimming took 5 bases from V and 2 from J; bases not matched to a gene: 4. The CDR3 covers 15 residues. CDR3 sequence (DNA): TGTGCCAGCAGCCCCCGGGACAGGGCCTACAATGAGCAGTTCTTC. Translation gives CASSPRDRAYNEQFF.

The V call is TRBV6-6, the J call TRBJ1-4; TRBD1 matches at 12 bases. Germline V gives CDR1 MNHNY, CDR2 SVGAGI (reference sequence). This CDR3 comprises 13 residues. Trimming removed 6 bases from V and 10 bases from J; junction bases left unmatched: 3. Written as DNA, the CDR3 is TGTGCCAGCAGACCGGGACAGGGGGCAAAACTGTTTTTT. Its translation: CASRPGQGAKLFF.

This clone was observed a single time. The chain joins TRBV27 to TRBJ1-1; D may be TRBD1 (6 bases). Germline CDR1 is MNHEY and CDR2 is SMNVEV (reference sequence). Trimming pared 5 bases from V and 1 base from J, leaving 20 bases between. CDR3 length equals 17 residues. Written as DNA, the CDR3 is TGTGCCAGCAGTCCTGACAGGTTGGGGGCTAGGAACACTGAAGCTTTCTTT. Translating it yields CASSPDRLGARNTEAFF.

Here the CDR3 reads CASSQGLAGTSEAFF. The DNA for the CDR3 is TGCGCCAGCAGCCAGGGTCTGGCCGGAACAAGTGAAGCTTTCTTT. This rearrangement joins TRBV5-1 to TRBJ1-1, with D possibly being TRBD1 (5 bases). The CDR3 runs 15 residues. The germline V gene encodes CDR1 SGHRS and CDR2 YFSETQ. V was trimmed by 4 bases and J by 7 bases, leaving 20 bases between them.

The genes are TRBV5-1 and TRBJ2-7, with 7 bases matching TRBD2. Per the germline V gene, CDR1 is SGHRS and CDR2 is YFSETQ. Germline trimming cut 3 bases from V and 1 base from J; bases unmatched to any gene: 7. The CDR3 is 15 residues long. CDR3 nucleotides: TGCGCCAGCAGCTGGGGAGGGGTCGGATCCTACGAGCAGTACTTC. It specifies CASSWGGVGSYEQYF.

The J gene is TRBJ1-6, the V gene TRBV2, with TRBD1 identical over 7 bases. This CDR3 comprises 14 residues. Germline CDR1 and CDR2: SNHLY and FYNNEI. Germline trimming cut 6 bases from V and 14 bases from J; bases unmatched to any gene: 13. CDR3 sequence reads: CASSQGGTYTTLHF. The CDR3 DNA sequence: TGTGCCAGCAGCCAGGGGGGTACCTACACCACCCTCCACTTT. Based on the CDR3 plus reference TRBV2 and TRBJ1-6, the full variable domain is EPEVTQTPSHQVTQMGQEVILRCVPISNHLYFYWYRQILGQKVEFLVSFYNNEISEKSEIFDDQFSVERPDGSNFTLKIRSTKLEDSAMYFCASSQGGTYTTLHFGNGTRLTVT.

V is TRBV2 and J is TRBJ2-3; D assignment may be TRBD1 or TRBD2 (5 bases each). Trimming cost V 7 bases and J 6 bases, with 14 bases left between them. Germline V gene sequence: CDR1 SNHLY, CDR2 FYNNEI. The CDR3 sequence is 13 residues long. DNA of the CDR3: TGTGCCAGCAACGTACTAGGGGTGGATACGCAGTATTTT. Translated, it gives CASNVLGVDTQYF.

This clone appeared a few times. The gene calls are TRBV7-9 and TRBJ2-1; tentatively, D is TRBD2 (6 bases). The CDR3 is made up of 15 amino acids. V was shortened by 2 bases and J by 5 bases, with 13 bases between the two germline ends. CDR1 SEHNR and CDR2 FQNEAQ come from the germline V gene (reference sequence). In DNA, the CDR3 is TGTGCCAGCAGCTTACTGCAGGGAGGTCACAATGAGCAGTTCTTC. Translation gives CASSLLQGGHNEQFF.

The sample holds a few counts of this clone. This chain joins TRBV6-5 and TRBJ1-5; TRBD1 aligns across 7 bases. CDR3 size: 13 residues. The J segment lost 4 bases and the V segment lost 6 bases, leaving 3 bases of the junction unmatched. The V gene's germline CDR1 is MNHEY and CDR2 SVGAGI. The CDR3 sequence is CASRGQINQPQHF. DNA of the CDR3: TGTGCCAGCAGGGGACAGATAAATCAGCCCCAGCATTTT.

This chain links TRBV12-5 with TRBJ2-1, with TRBD2 matching 8 bases. This CDR3 region has 13 residues. Germline V gene sequence: CDR1 LGHNT, CDR2 FRNRAP. After removal of 5 bases from V and 6 bases from J, the junction contained 3 bases not matched to a gene. CDR3 residues: CASGQAGVNEQFF. Written as DNA, the CDR3 is TGTGCTAGTGGTCAAGCGGGAGTCAATGAGCAGTTCTTC.

The V call is TRBV7-2, the J call TRBJ1-5; the match to TRBD1 covers 7 bases. J gave up 0 bases and V 1 base, and 12 bases lay outside the gene matches. Germline V gives CDR1 SGHTA, CDR2 FQGNSA. This CDR3 is 19 amino acids long. CDR3: CASSLVWSGGGYSNQPQHF. CDR3 DNA: TGTGCCAGCAGCTTAGTTTGGTCAGGGGGGGGATATAGCAATCAGCCCCAGCATTTT.

The chain employs TRBV6-6 and TRBJ2-7, with D perhaps given as TRBD1 or TRBD2 (5 bases each). The CDR3 covers 15 residues. Germline CDR1 is MNHNY and CDR2 is SVGAGI (reference sequence). V shed 6 bases and J shed 3 bases, with 18 bases lying between them. The CDR3 is CASSHGTSLVYEQYF. In DNA form, the CDR3 reads TGTGCCAGCAGCCACGGGACGAGTTTAGTCTACGAGCAGTACTTC.

This clone was counted once. The rearrangement links TRBV6-4 to TRBJ2-3; 9 bases agree with TRBD1. The length of the CDR3 is 12 residues. The V and J ends lost 8 bases and 11 bases, in that order; junction bases with no gene match: 8. Germline V gene sequence: CDR1 MRHNA, CDR2 SNTAGT. The chain's CDR3 is CASGRTGGGQYF. In DNA form, the CDR3 reads TGTGCCAGCGGACGAACAGGGGGCGGGCAGTATTTT.

The rearrangement links TRBV6-5 to TRBJ1-5, with TRBD1 as a possible D gene (5 bases). The CDR3 totals 15 residues. Germline V gene data show CDR1 as MNHEY and CDR2 as SVGAGI. Deletions cut 6 bases from V and 0 bases from J, with 12 bases between. The CDR3 DNA reads TGTGCCAGCAGCCTCTCCGGGGGTAGCAATCAGCCCCAGCATTTT. Translation gives CASSLSGGSNQPQHF.

The count of this clone is one. This chain connects TRBV5-6 to TRBJ2-5; 8 nucleotides align to TRBD2. The CDR3 is 15 amino acids. With 0 bases clipped from V and 2 bases from J, the junction kept 3 bases outside the gene matches. Germline-derived CDR1 and CDR2 are SGHDT and YYEEEE. CDR3 amino acids: CASSLELAGQETQYF. CDR3 coding DNA: TGTGCCAGCAGCTTGGAGTTAGCGGGACAAGAGACCCAGTACTTC.

The V and J genes are TRBV5-1 and TRBJ1-6; weak D call: TRBD1 (5 bases). The CDR3 is 15 residues long. Germline V CDR1 and CDR2: SGHRS, YFSETQ. The ends were cut back, 4 bases at V and 10 bases at J, with 18 bases in the middle. In nucleotides, the CDR3 is TGCGCCAGCAGCCTGCCCGCAGGAGGGGTCTCACCCCTCCACTTT. Translated: CASSLPAGGVSPLHF.

The J gene is TRBJ2-5, the V gene TRBV5-1; D tentatively reads TRBD1 or TRBD2 (6 bases each). Trimming pared 4 bases from V and 2 bases from J, leaving 12 bases between. The germline V gene has CDR1 SGHRS and CDR2 YFSETQ. This CDR3 is 14 amino acids long. This CDR3 is CASSPGAAQETQYF. The CDR3, as DNA: TGCGCCAGCAGCCCGGGGGCCGCTCAAGAGACCCAGTACTTC. The whole variable domain, filled in from reference TRBV5-1 and TRBJ2-5, reads KAGVTQTPRYLIKTRGQQVTLSCSPISGHRSVSWYQQTPGQGLQFLFEYFSETQRNKGNFPGRFSGRQFSNSRSEMNVSTLELGDSALYLCASSPGAAQETQYFGPGTRLLVL.

The chain has TRBV15 and TRBJ2-5, with TRBD2 matching 8 bases. J lost 2 bases, V lost 5 bases, and 16 bases had no gene match. This CDR3 comprises 18 residues. From germline, CDR1 is LNHNV and CDR2 YYDKDF (reference sequence). CDR3 in DNA: TGTGCCACCAGCTTAAGACCGTTAACCGGGACTAGGCAAGAGACCCAGTACTTC. It translates to CATSLRPLTGTRQETQYF.

The J gene is TRBJ2-7, the V gene TRBV30, with TRBD2 matching 14 bases. The CDR3 is 16 residues long. The V and J ends lost 2 bases and 7 bases, in that order; junction bases with no gene match: 10. Germline CDR1 reads GTSNPN; CDR2 reads SVGIG (reference sequence). Written as DNA, the CDR3 is TGTGCCTGGAGTACTGGGACTAGCGGGAGAGGGGAGGAGCAGTACTTC. Translating gives CAWSTGTSGRGEEQYF. The full variable domain, rest sourced from reference TRBV30 and TRBJ2-7, is SQTIHQWPATLVQPVGSPLSLECTVEGTSNPNLYWYRQAAGRGLQLLFYSVGIGQISSEVPQNLSASRPQDRQFILSSKKLLLSDSGFYLCAWSTGTSGRGEEQYFGPGTRLTVT.